This T cell receptor beta chain originates from a study of regulatory T cells in long-lasting Graves disease. Time point noted: persistent/refractory GD, antithyroid drugs over 5 years with positive TRAb. From PBMCs, RNA was extracted and then used to make the TCR library. In Xi'an, China, an endocrinology department was the source of patients. A volume of 7 to 9.5 milliliters of peripheral blood was collected in EDTA tubes. Building of the TCR beta libraries involved iRepertoire HTBI primers and Arm-PCR of CDR3 regions. One entry per CDR3 protein, called by TCRdb with MiXCR from the multiplex PCR reads. Among around 460,000 distinct CDR3 sequences listed, under 25% were seen once. Findings of the study overall: Favoring TRBV28, TRBJ1-2 and TRBJ2-5 was a feature seen in persistent disease.

Germline lookup yields CDR1 SGHRS and CDR2 YFSETQ. V was clipped by 0 bases and J by 8 bases, with 12 bases between them. The CDR3 length is 15 residues. Note on this clonotype: Antigen unknown.

The material sequenced was peripheral blood mononuclear cells (PBMCs), taken when the disease was refractory, from a patient treated with antithyroid drugs. The origin of this receptor is a female donor with Graves disease. The chain joins TRBV5-1 to TRBJ1-6; D might be TRBD1 (5 bases). In nucleotides, the CDR3 is TGCGCCAGCAGCTTGGTGGGGGAAGGTTATTCACCCCTCCACTTT. Its protein product is CASSLVGEGYSPLHF.